The 10 T cell receptor beta chains listed next were all sequenced from one sample in a study of blood T cells in healthy people across ages. A second PCR, run for roughly 7 to 11 cycles, used a sample-barcoded 5' primer plus a J-beta primer mix. TCRdb reanalysed the 5' RACE reads using MiXCR and keeps one entry per CDR3 protein. The repertoire holds roughly 700,000 distinct CDR3 sequences, with more than 40% as singletons. What was sequenced was blood. These receptors were collected from a woman aged 55-75 years in good health.

This clonotype was observed a few times. The germline gene is not matched at one end of the junction; a read error may be the cause. This chain joins TRBV7-7 and TRBJ2-7, with D perhaps TRBD1 (5 bases). Germline V gene sequence: CDR1 SSHAT, CDR2 FNYEAQ (reference sequence). CDR3 length equals 14 residues. The CDR3 loop reads CASSLDTGQNEQYF. The CDR3 DNA is TGTGCTAGCAGCTTAGATACAGGTCAGAATGAGCAGTACTTC.

The chain recombines TRBV3-1 with TRBJ2-5; tentatively, D is TRBD2 (5 bases). V lost 0 bases to trimming and J lost 4 bases, with 15 bases between them. The CDR3 has 16 amino acids. CDR1 is LGHDT and CDR2 is YNNKEL in the germline V gene (reference sequence). The CDR3 DNA reads TGTGCCAGCAGCCAAGATCAGGCGGGCCCTGGAGAGACCCAGTACTTC. Translating gives CASSQDQAGPGETQYF.

This clonotype has more than one count but fewer than ten. The chain is built from TRBV12-3 or TRBV12-4 and TRBJ2-7; D may be TRBD1 or TRBD2 (6 bases each). With 4 bases removed from V and 7 bases from J, the gap between germline ends came to 17 bases. This CDR3 has 14 residues. The CDR3 sequence is CASSSNTGGLEQYF. CDR3 coding DNA: TGTGCCAGCAGTTCTAACACCGGGGGCCTTGAGCAGTACTTC.

This clonotype was observed at least ten times. This chain links TRBV7-9 with TRBJ2-7; no clear D gene. There are 15 residues in the CDR3. Trimming shortened V by 5 bases and J by 0 bases, and 14 bases separated the two germline ends. Germline loops: CDR1 SEHNR, CDR2 FQNEAQ (reference sequence). The CDR3 nucleotides are TGTGCCAGCAGCCGTATAGGTCCAAGCTCCTACGAGCAGTACTTC. Translating gives CASSRIGPSSYEQYF.

This clonotype was recorded a few times. The chain couples TRBV5-1 to TRBJ2-1; 7 positions agree with TRBD1. The germline V gene encodes CDR1 SGHRS and CDR2 YFSETQ. J lost 7 bases, V lost 4 bases, and 8 bases had no gene match. The CDR3 runs to 14 residues. CDR3 coding DNA: TGCGCCAGCAGCGCGAGGACAGGTCGAAATGAGCAGTTCTTC. Translating gives CASSARTGRNEQFF.

The chain combines TRBV28 with TRBJ2-7; D gene uncertain. The length of the CDR3 is 13 residues. The germline V and J ends were trimmed by 4 bases and 4 bases, with 11 bases remaining between them. Germline V gene lookup returns CDR1 MDHEN and CDR2 SYDVKM. CDR3 amino acids: CASSSPFGYEQYF. For the CDR3, the DNA is TGTGCCAGCAGTTCCCCATTTGGATACGAGCAGTACTTC.

The chain carries TRBV7-2 and TRBJ2-2, with 7 positions matching TRBD2. Per germline, CDR1 SGHTA and CDR2 FQGNSA. This CDR3 region has 15 residues. Trimming at V came to 1 base and at J to 7 bases, leaving 6 bases not matched to a gene. CDR3 sequence (DNA): TGTGCCAGCAGCTTAGAGTATCGGGGGGACGGGGAGCTGTTTTTT. Its protein product is CASSLEYRGDGELFF.

The gene calls are TRBV20-1 and TRBJ2-7, with D uncertain. V was cut by 6 bases and J by 0 bases, with 18 bases left in between. The germline V gene has CDR1 DFQATT and CDR2 SNEGSKA (reference sequence). The CDR3 covers 15 residues. CDR3 bases: TGCAGTGCAAAAAATCGGCGGATGAGCTCCTACGAGCAGTACTTC. Translated: CSAKNRRMSSYEQYF.

V usage is TRBV14 and J usage is TRBJ2-5; 9 bases are a match to TRBD1. The J call may be incorrect, as the DNA end agrees better with TRBJ2-7. The CDR3 runs to 17 residues. Germline CDR1 and CDR2: SGHDN and FVKESK. CDR3 protein: CASSQRPGQGSSYEQYF. The CDR3 DNA is TGTGCCAGCAGCCAACGTCCGGGACAGGGATCCTCTTACGAGCAGTACTTC.

This clonotype was found a few times. The chain combines TRBV18 with TRBJ2-1; 13 positions match TRBD2. Germline V CDR1 and CDR2: KGHSH, LQKENI. The CDR3 consists of 17 residues. The ends lost 3 bases at V and 8 bases at J; junction bases unmatched: 10. DNA for the CDR3: TGTGCCAGCTCACCTCCACAACGGACTAGCGGGAGCTATGAGCAGTTCTTC. Encoded protein: CASSPPQRTSGSYEQFF.